This T cell receptor beta chain was sequenced for a study of blood T cell repertoires in COVID-19. Study-level background: The United States, Italy and Spain provided the acute and convalescent COVID-19 samples. The cDNA or gDNA used as material had been derived from T cells, B-cell-depleted T cells, or PBMCs.

In the source study's methods: Using reference gene primer amplification, nucleated cell counts were estimated. Produced via immunoSEQ multiplex PCR; TCRdb's table is partial and in-frame only. Clone size and the V and J calls come from that table; the DNA yielded D and trimming. Here the sample spans over 50,000 clones, approximately 90% being singletons. The CDR3 totals 13 residues. Germline lookup yields CDR1 MDHEN and CDR2 SYDVKM. V was clipped by 6 bases and J by 6 bases; unmatched bases: 7. This chain uses TRBV28 with TRBJ1-2, with 7 nucleotides matching TRBD1. Sequencing was carried out using peripheral blood. This receptor was taken from a human donor in a cohort sampled during active COVID-19. CDR3 DNA: TGTGCCAGCAGAGACAGGGCCAGAGATGGCTACACCTTC. It translates to CASRDRARDGYTF.